This T cell receptor beta chain was sequenced in a study of shared clonotypes between healthy human individuals. General study points: For naive CD4 cells, roughly 4.6% of clonotypes were shared across a handful of donors.

Naive-designated CD8 cells lacked CD45RO, were positively enriched for CCR7, and omitted terminally differentiated effector memory CD45RA+ cells. The CDR3 has 15 residues. The V end lost 3 bases, the J end lost 8 bases, and 20 bases lay between the germline ends. CDR1 is SQVTM and CDR2 is ANQGSEA in the germline V gene. Remarks on this clone: Its specificity is not known.

TCRdb's table, derived via immunoSEQ multiplex PCR, lists solely in-frame clones and lacks some. The table includes under 1 million clones, 90% to 98% detected once. This sequence joins TRBV29-1 and TRBJ2-1, with a tentative D call TRBD2 (6 bases). Sequenced sample: naive CD8+ T cells sorted from blood. The receptor comes from a man aged 25-45 years in good health. CDR3 region: CSVEASGVRSDEQFF. CDR3 DNA sequence: TGCAGCGTTGAGGCGTCGGGGGTGAGGTCGGATGAGCAGTTCTTC.